These 9 T cell receptor beta chains were sequenced from one sample in a study of lymphopenia after photon versus proton radiotherapy. The method was immunoSEQ multiplex PCR; TCRdb's version includes in-frame clones alone and lacks a portion of them. The data hold roughly 38,000 clones, with about 90% observed a single time. The sample here was peripheral blood, taken from a patient treated with photon-based radiotherapy. The receptors were gathered from a man aged 55-75 years with cholangiocarcinoma.

The gene calls are TRBV2 and TRBJ1-5; weak D call: TRBD1 (5 bases). Per the germline V gene, CDR1 is SNHLY and CDR2 is FYNNEI. V lost 5 bases and J 8 bases, leaving 19 bases between the germline ends. This CDR3 has 15 amino acids. CDR3 in DNA: TGTGCCAGCAGTAGGACGGTCCCCCGAGGGGAGCCCCAGCATTTT. Its protein is CASSRTVPRGEPQHF.

This clone was counted once. The genes are TRBV7-6 and TRBJ2-1; the D call may be TRBD1 or TRBD2 (7 bases each). Germline V gives CDR1 SGHVS, CDR2 FNYEAQ. Trimming cost V 4 bases and J 9 bases, with 22 bases left between them. The CDR3 is 16 amino acids. The CDR3 is CASSSLRTGGGGEQFF. Here the CDR3 DNA reads TGTGCCAGCAGCTCACTACGGACAGGTGGGGGGGGTGAGCAGTTCTTC.

V is TRBV7-6 and J is TRBJ2-7; D is tentatively TRBD1 or TRBD2 (5 bases each). V lost 5 bases to trimming and J lost 5 bases, with 16 bases between them. Germline CDR1 and CDR2: SGHVS and FNYEAQ. The CDR3 is 14 residues long. The CDR3 DNA is TGTGCCAGCAGCCATTTACGGGACGCAGACGAGCAGTACTTC. It encodes CASSHLRDADEQYF.

J is TRBJ2-7 and V is TRBV19; D not certain. V was cut by 3 bases and J by 3 bases, with 12 bases left in between. The CDR3 runs to 14 residues. The germline CDR1 and CDR2 sequences are LNHDA and SQIVND (reference sequence). The CDR3, as DNA: TGTGCCAGTAGTATGGGTGGGCGGATCTACGAGCAGTACTTC. Its protein is CASSMGGRIYEQYF.

This sequence joins TRBV11-2 and TRBJ2-7; a weak D match, TRBD1 (6 bases). V was trimmed by 0 bases and J by 2 bases, leaving 14 bases between them. Per germline, CDR1 SGHAT and CDR2 FQNNGV. The CDR3 is 16 residues long. CDR3 amino acids: CASSLDLGHITYEQYF. The CDR3 DNA reads TGTGCCAGCAGCTTAGATCTGGGACACATTACCTACGAGCAGTACTTC.

Note on this clone: Other DNA sequences in the same sample also yield this CDR3. The chain uses TRBV5-4 and TRBJ2-5, with TRBD1 matching over 7 bases. The CDR3 extends over 13 amino acids. In germline, CDR1 is SGHNT, CDR2 YYREEE (reference sequence). After removal of 0 bases from V and 5 bases from J, the junction contained 1 base not matched to a gene. The CDR3 DNA is TGTGCCAGCAGCTTGGTAGGGGGCGAGACCCAGTACTTC. Its translation: CASSLVGGETQYF.

V and J are TRBV19 and TRBJ2-6; D tentatively fits TRBD1 or TRBD2 (5 bases each). Germline-derived CDR1 and CDR2 are LNHDA and SQIVND (reference sequence). V was trimmed by 5 bases and J by 4 bases, leaving 15 bases between them. This CDR3 is built from 16 residues. The CDR3 sequence: CASSPPVGTGANVLTF. The CDR3 DNA is TGTGCCAGTAGTCCACCAGTAGGGACCGGGGCCAACGTCCTGACTTTC.

This chain uses TRBV5-1 with TRBJ1-2; D perhaps matches TRBD1 (5 bases). The germline V and J ends were trimmed by 4 bases and 3 bases, with 10 bases remaining between them. Per the germline V gene, CDR1 is SGHRS and CDR2 is YFSETQ. CDR3 length: 13 amino acids. CDR3 in DNA: TGCGCCAGCAGCATGGACACCCACTATGGCTACACCTTC. Protein: CASSMDTHYGYTF.

The chain carries TRBV10-1 and TRBJ2-3; 10 bases are shared with TRBD1. This CDR3 is 14 amino acids long. V lost 4 bases, J lost 6 bases, and 4 bases stayed unmatched. Per germline, CDR1 WNHNN and CDR2 SYGVQD (reference sequence). The CDR3 is CASSGGQGYDTQYF. The CDR3 nucleotides read TGCGCCAGCAGTGGGGGACAGGGGTACGATACGCAGTATTTT.